Shown below are 31 T cell receptor beta chains from a single sample sequenced in a study of blood T cell repertoires in COVID-19 (dated by TCRdb to 2018 to 2021). Library generation was performed with the immunoSEQ multiplex PCR assay. In its TCRdb copy, this immuneACCESS table keeps in-frame sequences only and misses some clones. Where compared with another copy, unresolved V genes explain less than half of these, and the others have no known cause. Within this sample are roughly 120,000 clones, with 82% of them counted one time only. In total, the top ten clones hold approximately 17% of the sample. The sequenced sample was peripheral blood. The source is a woman aged 60-75 years with acute or convalescent COVID-19.

The V and J genes are TRBV5-4 and TRBJ1-2; the match to TRBD1 covers 7 bases. Germline V gives CDR1 SGHNT, CDR2 YYREEE (reference sequence). With 4 bases clipped from V and 3 bases from J, the junction kept 9 bases outside the gene matches. The CDR3 loop spans 15 amino acids. CDR3 loop: CASSPPNTGDYGYTF. The CDR3 bases are TGTGCCAGCAGCCCCCCGAACACAGGGGACTATGGCTACACCTTC.

This chain joins TRBV12-3 or TRBV12-4 and TRBJ1-1; D is uncertain. The V end was cut by 4 bases, the J end by 4 bases, with 10 bases between. This CDR3 comprises 13 residues. Here the CDR3 DNA reads TGTGCCAGCAGTTCGTTGGAGAGCACTGAAGCTTTCTTT. This encodes CASSSLESTEAFF.

The chain couples TRBV28 to TRBJ1-5; D is uncertain. There are 13 residues in the CDR3. Trimming cost V 5 bases and J 9 bases, with 14 bases left between them. Germline CDR1 MDHEN, CDR2 SYDVKM. The CDR3 sequence is CASSPTIMRPQHF. CDR3 bases: TGTGCCAGCAGTCCAACCATCATGAGGCCCCAGCATTTT.

This chain connects TRBV4-1 to TRBJ1-5; the D is unclear. The germline V gene encodes CDR1 MGHRA and CDR2 YSYEKL. V lost 1 base and J 4 bases, leaving 11 bases between the germline ends. The length of the CDR3 is 15 residues. The chain's CDR3 is CASSQGTFGNQPQHF. CDR3 coding DNA: TGCGCCAGCAGCCAAGGAACGTTCGGTAATCAGCCCCAGCATTTT.

This clone appeared once. In DNA form, the CDR3 reads TGTGCCTGGAGTATGCAGGGAGGGGGTACGCAGTATTTT. It translates to CAWSMQGGGTQYF. The chain has TRBV30 and TRBJ2-3, with a possible D match to TRBD2 (7 bases). The CDR3 runs 13 residues. Germline CDR1 and CDR2: GTSNPN and SVGIG (reference sequence). V was trimmed by 2 bases and J by 8 bases, leaving 14 bases between them.

The rearrangement uses TRBV15 and TRBJ2-5; D is ambiguous. V shed 9 bases and J shed 3 bases, with 11 bases lying between them. CDR1 is LNHNV and CDR2 is YYDKDF in the germline V gene (reference sequence). The CDR3 runs to 12 residues. The CDR3 region has the DNA TGTGCCACTAGTTTAGGAGAAGAGACCCAGTACTTC. Protein sequence: CATSLGEETQYF.

The rearrangement links TRBV27 to TRBJ1-2, with D possibly matching TRBD1 (6 bases). V was pared by 3 bases and J by 4 bases, with 12 bases between. Per germline, CDR1 MNHEY and CDR2 SMNVEV (reference sequence). This CDR3 has 14 amino acids. The CDR3 DNA reads as TGTGCCAGCAGTTTTGCAGGGGCCCTCTATGGCTACACCTTC. It encodes CASSFAGALYGYTF.

The genes are TRBV5-4 and TRBJ2-7, with 9 nucleotides matching TRBD2. This CDR3 has 14 residues. The germline V gene encodes CDR1 SGHNT and CDR2 YYREEE (reference sequence). The V segment lost 2 bases and the J segment 6 bases; nucleotides outside the gene matches: 6. This CDR3 reads CASSFSSGGTEQYF. The DNA for the CDR3 is TGTGCCAGCAGCTTCTCGAGCGGGGGGACCGAGCAGTACTTC.

This sequence joins TRBV4-2 and TRBJ2-5, with D unresolved. The germline V gene has CDR1 LGHNA and CDR2 YNFKEQ. Trimming cost V 0 bases and J 4 bases, with 3 bases left between them. There are 12 residues in the CDR3. This CDR3 reads CASSQERETQYF. The DNA for the CDR3 is TGTGCCAGCAGCCAAGAGCGAGAGACCCAGTACTTC.

The rearrangement links TRBV19 to TRBJ2-3, with 7 bases lining up with TRBD2. The CDR3 contains 14 residues. The germline gives CDR1 LNHDA, CDR2 SQIVND (reference sequence). Trimming took 7 bases from V and 4 from J; bases not matched to a gene: 8. The CDR3 protein is CASIGASGADTQYF. Written as DNA, the CDR3 is TGTGCCAGTATAGGGGCTAGCGGTGCAGATACGCAGTATTTT.

The V and J genes are TRBV9 and TRBJ2-5; TRBD2 is a possible D gene (6 bases). CDR3 length: 13 residues. Germline assignment: CDR1 SGDLS and CDR2 YYNGEE. The V end was cut by 3 bases, the J end by 2 bases, with 8 bases between. Here the CDR3 reads CASSGGGQETQYF. CDR3 bases: TGTGCCAGCAGCGGCGGAGGGCAAGAGACCCAGTACTTC.

V gene TRBV18 combines with J gene TRBJ1-2; 9 positions match TRBD1. Germline CDR1 KGHSH, CDR2 LQKENI. CDR3 size: 15 residues. The V and J ends lost 2 bases and 4 bases, in that order; junction bases with no gene match: 5. The CDR3 region has the DNA TGTGCCAGCTCACCAACCGGACAGGGGAGCTATGGCTACACCTTC. This gives the protein CASSPTGQGSYGYTF.

The rearrangement uses TRBV18 and TRBJ1-6; 7 nucleotides agree with TRBD1. From germline, CDR1 is KGHSH and CDR2 LQKENI. The CDR3 totals 14 residues. J lost 7 bases, V lost 6 bases, and 6 bases had no gene match. Written as DNA, the CDR3 is TGTGCCAGCTCCGAGACAGGGACCAATTCACCCCTCCACTTT. Translation gives CASSETGTNSPLHF.

The chain employs TRBV30 and TRBJ1-6, with unresolved D. Trimming cost V 2 bases and J 7 bases, with 6 bases left between them. Germline values: CDR1 GTSNPN, CDR2 SVGIG (reference sequence). The CDR3 runs 12 residues. CDR3: CAWSLVNSPLHF. For the CDR3, the DNA is TGTGCCTGGAGTCTTGTGAATTCACCCCTCCACTTT. Combining the CDR3 with reference TRBV30 and TRBJ1-6 gives the whole variable domain SQTIHQWPATLVQPVGSPLSLECTVEGTSNPNLYWYRQAAGRGLQLLFYSVGIGQISSEVPQNLSASRPQDRQFILSSKKLLLSDSGFYLCAWSLVNSPLHFGNGTRLTVT.

The chain has TRBV28 and TRBJ1-4; D gene ambiguous. The germline V gene encodes CDR1 MDHEN and CDR2 SYDVKM. The germline V and J ends were trimmed by 4 bases and 7 bases, with 19 bases remaining between them. The CDR3 runs to 16 residues. CDR3 in amino acids: CASSSTRDPRSEKLFF. CDR3 bases: TGTGCCAGCAGTTCAACCCGGGATCCTAGGAGTGAAAAACTGTTTTTT.

The chain employs TRBV7-9 and TRBJ1-5, with D tentatively TRBD1 (5 bases). The CDR3 loop spans 13 amino acids. Germline CDR1 SEHNR, CDR2 FQNEAQ (reference sequence). The ends were cut back, 5 bases at V and 2 bases at J, with 7 bases in the middle. CDR3 DNA: TGTGCCAGCAGCGTACAGGGCAATCAGCCCCAGCATTTT. Residues: CASSVQGNQPQHF.

This chain joins TRBV4-2 and TRBJ2-3, with TRBD1 matching 9 bases. The CDR3 length is 14 residues. V shed 1 base, J shed 6 bases, and the junction held 2 bases outside the gene matches. Germline CDR1 LGHNA, CDR2 YNFKEQ. The CDR3 nucleotides are TGTGCCAGCAGCCAAGGGACAGGGGAGGATACGCAGTATTTT. Its protein is CASSQGTGEDTQYF.

The chain has TRBV3-1 (or the pseudogene TRBV3-2) and TRBJ2-5; D is uncertain. V gave up 0 bases and J gave up 5 bases, with 13 bases separating them. The CDR3 spans 15 residues. CDR1 is LGHDT, CDR2 YNNKEL, per germline (reference sequence). CDR3 amino acids: CASSQDSRYGETQYF. The CDR3 DNA reads as TGTGCCAGCAGCCAAGATTCAAGGTACGGGGAGACCCAGTACTTC.

This chain links TRBV5-4 with TRBJ2-7, with no clear D. Germline lookup yields CDR1 SGHNT and CDR2 YYREEE (reference sequence). CDR3 size: 12 residues. The V end lost 2 bases, the J end lost 0 bases, and 3 bases lay between the germline ends. In nucleotides, the CDR3 is TGTGCCAGCAGCTTCAGCTCCTACGAGCAGTACTTC. This translates into CASSFSSYEQYF.

This chain uses TRBV30 with TRBJ1-3, with D possibly TRBD1 on 5 matching bases. This CDR3 is built from 16 residues. In germline, CDR1 is GTSNPN, CDR2 SVGIG (reference sequence). Trimming stripped 2 bases from V and 2 bases from J, with 16 bases between. This chain's CDR3 is CAWSRSGLPAGNTIYF. The CDR3 DNA follows: TGTGCCTGGAGTAGATCAGGGCTCCCTGCTGGAAACACCATATATTTT. The full variable domain, in which reference TRBV30 and TRBJ1-3 provide the parts outside the CDR3, is SQTIHQWPATLVQPVGSPLSLECTVEGTSNPNLYWYRQAAGRGLQLLFYSVGIGQISSEVPQNLSASRPQDRQFILSSKKLLLSDSGFYLCAWSRSGLPAGNTIYFGEGSWLTVV.

This clone came up a few times. The chain recombines TRBV29-1 with TRBJ2-3, with TRBD2 matching over 7 bases. Germline V gene sequence: CDR1 SQVTM, CDR2 ANQGSEA. V dropped 5 bases and J dropped 1; count of bases not matched to a gene: 6. This CDR3 contains 14 residues. The CDR3: CSVNGRGGTDTQYF. The CDR3 coding sequence is TGCAGCGTTAATGGGAGGGGCGGCACAGATACGCAGTATTTT.

The count of this clone is one. The chain links TRBV12-5 to TRBJ1-2; TRBD1 is a possible D gene (5 bases). Trimming stripped 4 bases from V and 7 bases from J, with 19 bases between. This CDR3 spans 15 amino acids. Germline CDR1 is LGHNT and CDR2 is FRNRAP. CDR3 nucleotides: TGTGCTAGTGGTTATCCAGGGATAGGAGTTGGTGGCTACACCTTC. This translates into CASGYPGIGVGGYTF.

The chain combines TRBV5-1 with TRBJ2-1; 13 bases agree with TRBD2. Per germline, CDR1 SGHRS and CDR2 YFSETQ. With V trimmed by 4 bases and J by 4 bases, 5 bases remained unmatched. The CDR3 runs 16 residues. CDR3 in DNA: TGCGCCAGCAGCCAGGGACTAGCGGGGCTTTACAATGAGCAGTTCTTC. The encoded protein is CASSQGLAGLYNEQFF.

The chain links TRBV24-1 to TRBJ2-7; the D gene is possibly TRBD1 (6 bases). Between the trimmed V and J ends, which lost 3 bases and 2 bases, there was a span of 16 bases. The CDR3 totals 16 residues. From germline, CDR1 is KGHDR and CDR2 SFDVKD. CDR3 nucleotides: TGTGCCACCAGTGATAAGGACAGCTCGGGAACCTACGAGCAGTACTTC. Its protein is CATSDKDSSGTYEQYF.

J is TRBJ2-5 and V is TRBV6-5, with 7 bases lining up with TRBD2. The CDR3 has 14 residues. Germline V gene lookup returns CDR1 MNHEY and CDR2 SVGAGI. The V gene end was trimmed by 0 bases and the J gene end by 4 bases; junction bases not matched to a gene: 2. CDR3 sequence (DNA): TGTGCCAGCAGTTACTCGACGGGAGGAGAGACCCAGTACTTC. Translating gives CASSYSTGGETQYF.

J is TRBJ2-2 and V is TRBV7-3, with 9 bases aligning to TRBD2. The CDR3 length is 16 residues. Germline CDR1 and CDR2: SGHTA and FQGTGA. The V segment lost 2 bases and the J segment 7 bases; nucleotides outside the gene matches: 8. The CDR3 protein is CASSLGLAQTGGELFF. The CDR3 DNA reads TGTGCCAGCAGCTTAGGACTAGCGCAGACTGGCGGGGAGCTGTTTTTT.

The rearrangement joins TRBV2 to TRBJ1-4; D is perhaps TRBD1 (6 bases). Germline loops: CDR1 SNHLY, CDR2 FYNNEI. CDR3 length: 15 amino acids. The V and J ends lost 7 bases and 3 bases respectively, with 15 bases between them. Written as DNA, the CDR3 is TGTGCCAGCACCGAAGGGGGAGGGGCTAATGAAAAACTGTTTTTT. Encoded protein: CASTEGGGANEKLFF.

This clone has just one count. The V and J genes are TRBV19 and TRBJ2-3, with D possibly TRBD2 on 6 matching bases. The V gene's germline CDR1 is LNHDA and CDR2 SQIVND (reference sequence). V dropped 5 bases and J dropped 6 bases, with 12 bases sitting between them. The CDR3 sequence is 13 residues long. The CDR3 region is CASSRAGTDTQYF. The CDR3 DNA reads TGTGCCAGTAGTCGGGCGGGGACCGATACGCAGTATTTT.

This clone was counted once. CDR3 DNA: TGTGCCATCAGAGAGGGGGAGTCCAATCAGCCCCAGCATTTT. Encoded protein: CAIREGESNQPQHF. The chain carries TRBV10-3 and TRBJ1-5; tentatively, D is TRBD1 (6 bases). Trimming cost V 6 bases and J 3 bases, with 12 bases left between them. This CDR3 spans 14 amino acids. The germline V gene encodes CDR1 ENHRY and CDR2 SYGVKD.

The chain carries TRBV30 and TRBJ2-7; a weak D match, TRBD2 (5 bases). This CDR3 region has 14 residues. CDR1 is GTSNPN and CDR2 is SVGIG in the germline V gene (reference sequence). V was clipped by 4 bases and J by 2 bases, with 15 bases between them. The CDR3 loop is CAWMGRDGAYEQYF. In DNA, the CDR3 is TGTGCCTGGATGGGGAGAGACGGCGCCTACGAGCAGTACTTC.

This clone was recorded a few times. The chain recombines TRBV2 with TRBJ2-1; TRBD2 agrees at 14 bases. Per the germline V gene, CDR1 is SNHLY and CDR2 is FYNNEI. J lost 8 bases, V lost 7 bases, and 7 bases had no gene match. The CDR3 extends over 15 amino acids. The CDR3 DNA is TGTGCCAGCAAAACTGGGACTAGCGGGGGCTATGAGCAGTTCTTC. This encodes CASKTGTSGGYEQFF.